One and the same sample provided the 8 T cell receptor beta chains below, sequenced in a study of T cell changes during pregnancy in multiple sclerosis. The method was immunoSEQ multiplex PCR; TCRdb's version includes in-frame clones alone and lacks a portion of them. The sample shows about 36,000 clones, 88% of them seen only once. Sequenced material: CD4+ T cells from peripheral blood mononuclear cells, taken in the first trimester of pregnancy. These receptors all come from a female donor with multiple sclerosis, enrolled in a pregnancy study.

The CDR3 sequence: CASSSLLLAGSYNEQFF. CDR3 nucleotides: TGTGCCAGCAGCTCCCTCCTACTAGCGGGCTCCTACAATGAGCAGTTCTTC. This rearrangement joins TRBV5-6 to TRBJ2-1; 9 positions agree with TRBD2. Germline lookup yields CDR1 SGHDT and CDR2 YYEEEE. This CDR3 is 17 amino acids long. V trimming: 3 bases; J trimming: 0 bases; junction bases outside the gene matches: 7.

The gene calls are TRBV14 and TRBJ1-1; 8 bases line up with TRBD1. The germline CDR1 and CDR2 sequences are SGHDN and FVKESK. Germline trimming cut 6 bases from V and 4 bases from J; bases unmatched to any gene: 4. The CDR3 runs 13 residues. CDR3 nucleotide sequence: TGTGCCAGCAGGACAGGGGCGGCCACTGAAGCTTTCTTT. This sequence encodes CASRTGAATEAFF.

Comment on this clone: One junction end does not reproduce the germline sequence, and a read error may be involved. The CDR3 DNA reads as TGCGCCAGCAGGGAGTGGCGGGGCACAGATACGCAGTATTTT. Its translation is CASREWRGTDTQYF. The genes are TRBV10-2 and TRBJ2-3, with D tentatively TRBD2 (5 bases). The germline gives CDR1 WSHSY, CDR2 SAAADI. This CDR3 contains 14 residues.

The V gene is TRBV7-7, the J gene TRBJ2-1, with 8 bases aligning to TRBD2. The CDR3 is 16 amino acids. The J segment lost 5 bases and the V segment lost 5 bases, leaving 11 bases of the junction unmatched. Germline V gene lookup returns CDR1 SSHAT and CDR2 FNYEAQ (reference sequence). The CDR3: CASSPITSGGDNEQFF. The CDR3 nucleotides read TGTGCCAGCAGCCCTATTACTAGCGGAGGGGACAATGAGCAGTTCTTC. The whole variable domain, remainder taken from reference TRBV7-7 and TRBJ2-1, is GAGVSQSPRYKVTKRGQDVTLRCDPISSHATLYWYQQALGQGPEFLTYFNYEAQPDKSGLPSDRFSAERPEGSISTLTIQRTEQRDSAMYRCASSPITSGGDNEQFFGPGTRLTVL.

This CDR3 is CASSGEGTGFHEQFF. CDR3 nucleotide sequence: TGTGCCAGCAGCGGTGAGGGGACAGGGTTCCATGAGCAGTTCTTC. The chain employs TRBV9 and TRBJ2-1, with 9 bases matching TRBD1. J lost 8 bases, V lost 3 bases, and 9 bases had no gene match. Per germline, CDR1 SGDLS and CDR2 YYNGEE. This CDR3 contains 15 residues. Using reference TRBV9 and TRBJ2-1 for the parts outside the CDR3, the full variable domain is DSGVTQTPKHLITATGQRVTLRCSPRSGDLSVYWYQQSLDQGLQFLIQYYNGEERAKGNILERFSAQQFPDLHSELNLSSLELGDSALYFCASSGEGTGFHEQFFGPGTRLTVL.

The CDR3 region is CASSPSSGEYNEQFF. The DNA for the CDR3 is TGTGCCAGCAGCCCGAGCAGCGGGGAATACAATGAGCAGTTCTTC. This sequence joins TRBV7-2 and TRBJ2-1, with TRBD2 matching over 7 bases. Germline trimming cut 5 bases from V and 4 bases from J; bases unmatched to any gene: 8. The CDR3 consists of 15 residues. CDR1 and CDR2 from the germline V gene are SGHTA and FQGNSA.

For this clone: The junction and the germline gene differ at one end; a read error may be behind it. The V and J genes are TRBV6-6 and TRBJ2-7, with D possibly TRBD1 on 6 matching bases. From germline, CDR1 is MNHNY and CDR2 SVGAGI (reference sequence). The CDR3 sequence is 13 residues long. CDR3 DNA sequence: TGTGCCAGCAGCTACTACAGGGAAGGCGAGCAGTACTTC. Encoded protein: CASSYYREGEQYF.

The gene calls are TRBV7-2 and TRBJ1-1; 7 bases are a match to TRBD1. Germline-derived CDR1 and CDR2 are SGHTA and FQGNSA. There are 16 residues in the CDR3. The junction had 13 bases not matched to a gene; V was cut back by 5 bases and J by 4 bases. The CDR3 coding sequence is TGTGCCAGCAGCCCTACGACAGGGCCCGGGGTCACTGAAGCTTTCTTT. Its protein is CASSPTTGPGVTEAFF.